Listed here are 9 T cell receptor beta chains from one sample, sequenced in a study of early T cells in non-severe SARS-CoV-2 infection. Each CDR3 protein gets one entry after TCRdb re-called the 5' RACE reads with MiXCR. Of around 84,000 distinct CDR3 sequences listed, about 10% were seen once; the top ten hold 7% to 9%. This specimen was whole blood, taken at baseline. The receptor set was obtained from an adult who was a healthcare worker with PCR-confirmed SARS-CoV-2 infection or an uninfected control (not recorded which).

In its sample, this clonotype is medium-sized. The CDR3 bases are TGTGCCAGCAGCTTAGTACAGACAGGGGGCGCGCGGGAGACCCAGTACTTC. It yields the protein CASSLVQTGGARETQYF. The V and J genes are TRBV7-9 and TRBJ2-5; 10 bases map to TRBD1. Germline values: CDR1 SEHNR, CDR2 FQNEAQ (reference sequence). With 1 base clipped from V and 5 bases from J, the junction kept 10 bases outside the gene matches. The CDR3 is 17 residues long.

This clonotype was recorded many times. The CDR3 DNA sequence: TGTGCCAGCAGTTACTATCCGGGAGGGCCCACGCAGTATTTT. It codes for CASSYYPGGPTQYF. The rearrangement joins TRBV6-5 to TRBJ2-3, with 8 bases matching TRBD2. The junction had 6 bases not matched to a gene; V was cut back by 1 base and J by 9 bases. The length of the CDR3 is 14 residues. Per the germline V gene, CDR1 is MNHEY and CDR2 is SVGAGI.

There are many counts of this clonotype. The genes are TRBV11-1 and TRBJ2-1; tentative D call: TRBD2 (6 bases). CDR3 size: 15 residues. Trimming cost V 5 bases and J 9 bases, with 20 bases left between them. Germline CDR1 and CDR2: SGHAT and FQDESV (reference sequence). CDR3 in amino acids: CASSPTLVEGIEQFF. CDR3 coding DNA: TGTGCCAGCAGCCCGACGTTAGTGGAGGGGATTGAGCAGTTCTTC.

This clonotype was recorded a few times. V and J are TRBV9 and TRBJ1-5; the match to TRBD1 covers 8 bases. V trimming: 3 bases; J trimming: 3 bases; junction bases outside the gene matches: 5. The CDR3 is 15 amino acids. Germline CDR1 reads SGDLS; CDR2 reads YYNGEE. The CDR3 sequence: CASSETGEHNQPQHF. In DNA form, the CDR3 reads TGTGCCAGCAGCGAGACAGGGGAACACAATCAGCCCCAGCATTTT.

The sample holds many counts of this clonotype. The chain recombines TRBV5-5 with TRBJ2-7; 11 bases are a match to TRBD2. The CDR3 loop spans 15 amino acids. The V gene end was trimmed by 2 bases and the J gene end by 4 bases; junction bases not matched to a gene: 5. Germline CDR1 is SGHKS and CDR2 is YYEKEE (reference sequence). The chain's CDR3 is CASSLGLAGGYEQYF. For the CDR3, the DNA is TGTGCCAGCAGCTTAGGGTTAGCGGGAGGGTACGAGCAGTACTTC.

This chain joins TRBV7-9 and TRBJ1-2; TRBD1 is a possible D gene (5 bases). The germline V and J ends were trimmed by 5 bases and 7 bases, with 17 bases remaining between them. The CDR3 is 14 residues long. Germline lookup yields CDR1 SEHNR and CDR2 FQNEAQ (reference sequence). CDR3 DNA sequence: TGTGCCAGCAGCCCTTCGTCGGGGGTCGGTGGCTACACCTTC. As protein: CASSPSSGVGGYTF. Drawing the rest from reference TRBV7-9 and TRBJ1-2, the complete variable domain is DTGVSQNPRHKITKRGQNVTFRCDPISEHNRLYWYRQTLGQGPEFLTYFQNEAQLEKSRLLSDRFSAERPKGSFSTLEIQRTEQGDSAMYLCASSPSSGVGGYTFGSGTRLTVV.

This clonotype was observed a few times. The rearrangement uses TRBV20-1 and TRBJ1-5; D is unresolved. The CDR3 spans 13 residues. Looked up from germline, CDR1 is DFQATT and CDR2 is SNEGSKA (reference sequence). V lost 3 bases and J lost 7, with 13 bases in between. CDR3 amino acids: CSASSLTGQPQHF. In nucleotides, the CDR3 is TGCAGTGCTAGTAGTCTCACCGGGCAGCCCCAGCATTTT.

The table lists this clonotype with many counts. The chain recombines TRBV3-1 with TRBJ2-6; 9 nucleotides align to TRBD2. The CDR3 is made up of 17 amino acids. Germline trimming cut 1 base from V and 4 bases from J; bases unmatched to any gene: 5. In germline, CDR1 is LGHDT, CDR2 YNNKEL (reference sequence). Here the CDR3 reads CASSQVPSGTGANVLTF. Here the CDR3 DNA reads TGTGCCAGCAGCCAAGTCCCTAGCGGGACCGGGGCCAACGTCCTGACTTTC.

V and J are TRBV25-1 and TRBJ1-1; TRBD1 aligns across 7 bases. The CDR3 is 14 amino acids. The ends lost 8 bases at V and 3 bases at J; junction bases unmatched: 9. From germline, CDR1 is MGHDK and CDR2 SYGVNS. The CDR3 reads CASEGAGFDTEAFF. CDR3 coding DNA: TGTGCCAGCGAGGGGGCAGGGTTCGACACTGAAGCTTTCTTT. Using reference TRBV25-1 and TRBJ1-1 for the parts outside the CDR3, the full variable domain is EADIYQTPRYLVIGTGKKITLECSQTMGHDKMYWYQQDPGMELHLIHYSYGVNSTEKGDLSSESTVSRIRTEHFPLTLESARPSHTSQYLCASEGAGFDTEAFFGQGTRLTVV.